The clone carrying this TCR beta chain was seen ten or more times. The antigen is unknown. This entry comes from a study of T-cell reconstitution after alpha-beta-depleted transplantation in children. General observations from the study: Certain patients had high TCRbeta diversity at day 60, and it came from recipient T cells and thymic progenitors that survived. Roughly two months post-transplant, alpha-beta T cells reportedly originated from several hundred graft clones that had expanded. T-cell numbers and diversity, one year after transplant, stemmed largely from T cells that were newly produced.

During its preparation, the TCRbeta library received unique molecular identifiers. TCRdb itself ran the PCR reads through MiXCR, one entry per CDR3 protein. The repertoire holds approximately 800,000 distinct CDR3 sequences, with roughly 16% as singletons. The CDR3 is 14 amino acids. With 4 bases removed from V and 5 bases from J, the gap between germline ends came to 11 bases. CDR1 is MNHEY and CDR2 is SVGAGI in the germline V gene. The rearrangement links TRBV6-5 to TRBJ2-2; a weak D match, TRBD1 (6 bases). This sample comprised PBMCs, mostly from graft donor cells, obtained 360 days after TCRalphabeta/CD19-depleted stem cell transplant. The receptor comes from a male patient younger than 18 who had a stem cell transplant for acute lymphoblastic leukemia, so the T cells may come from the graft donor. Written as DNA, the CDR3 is TGTGCCAGCAGTTTATTCAGGGGAACCGGGGAGCTGTTTTTT. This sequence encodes CASSLFRGTGELFF.